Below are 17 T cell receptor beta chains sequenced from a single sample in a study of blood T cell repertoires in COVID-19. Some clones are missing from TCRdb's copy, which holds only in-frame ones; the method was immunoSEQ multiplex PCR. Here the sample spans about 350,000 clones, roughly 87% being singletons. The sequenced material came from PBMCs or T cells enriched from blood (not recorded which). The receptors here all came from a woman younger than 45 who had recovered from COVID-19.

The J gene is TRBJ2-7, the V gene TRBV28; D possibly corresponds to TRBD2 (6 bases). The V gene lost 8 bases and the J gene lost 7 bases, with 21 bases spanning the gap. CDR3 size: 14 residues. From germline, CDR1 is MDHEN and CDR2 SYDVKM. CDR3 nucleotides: TGTGCCAGCCTAAGGGACGGGGACTTTGTGGAGCAGTACTTC. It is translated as CASLRDGDFVEQYF.

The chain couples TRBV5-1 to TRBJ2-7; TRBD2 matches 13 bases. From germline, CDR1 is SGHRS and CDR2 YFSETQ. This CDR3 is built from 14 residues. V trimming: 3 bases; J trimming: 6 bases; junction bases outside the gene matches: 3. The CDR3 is CASSSGLAGSEQYF. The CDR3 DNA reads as TGCGCCAGCAGCTCGGGACTAGCGGGATCCGAGCAGTACTTC. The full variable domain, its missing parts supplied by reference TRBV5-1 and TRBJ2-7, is KAGVTQTPRYLIKTRGQQVTLSCSPISGHRSVSWYQQTPGQGLQFLFEYFSETQRNKGNFPGRFSGRQFSNSRSEMNVSTLELGDSALYLCASSSGLAGSEQYFGPGTRLTVT.

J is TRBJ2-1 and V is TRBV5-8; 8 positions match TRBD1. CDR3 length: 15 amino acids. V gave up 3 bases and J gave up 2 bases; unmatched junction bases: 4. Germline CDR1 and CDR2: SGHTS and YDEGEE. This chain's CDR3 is CASSSRQGPYNEQFF. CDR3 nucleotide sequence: TGTGCCAGCAGCTCCAGACAGGGGCCCTACAATGAGCAGTTCTTC.

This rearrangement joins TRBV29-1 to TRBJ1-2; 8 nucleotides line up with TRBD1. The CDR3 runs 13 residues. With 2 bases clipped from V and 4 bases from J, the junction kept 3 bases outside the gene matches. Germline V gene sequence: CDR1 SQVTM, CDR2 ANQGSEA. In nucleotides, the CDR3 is TGCAGCGTTGAACCGACAGGGGTCTATGGCTACACCTTC. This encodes CSVEPTGVYGYTF.

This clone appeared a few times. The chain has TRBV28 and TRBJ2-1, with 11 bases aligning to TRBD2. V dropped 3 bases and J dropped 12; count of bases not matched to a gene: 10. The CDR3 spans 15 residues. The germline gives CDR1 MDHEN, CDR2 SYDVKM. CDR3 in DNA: TGTGCCAGCAGTTTCGGGACTAGCGGAGATAGGCGGCAGTTCTTC. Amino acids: CASSFGTSGDRRQFF. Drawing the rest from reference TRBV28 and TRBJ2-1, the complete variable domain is DVKVTQSSRYLVKRTGEKVFLECVQDMDHENMFWYRQDPGLGLRLIYFSYDVKMKEKGDIPEGYSVSREKKERFSLILESASTNQTSMYLCASSFGTSGDRRQFFGPGTRLTVL.

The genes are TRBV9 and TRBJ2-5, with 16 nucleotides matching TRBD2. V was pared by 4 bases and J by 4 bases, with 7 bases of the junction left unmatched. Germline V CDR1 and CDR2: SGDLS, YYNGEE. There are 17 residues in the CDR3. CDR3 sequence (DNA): TGTGCCAGCAGCCCAGGGACTAGCGGGGGGGTGGCAGAGACCCAGTACTTC. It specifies CASSPGTSGGVAETQYF.

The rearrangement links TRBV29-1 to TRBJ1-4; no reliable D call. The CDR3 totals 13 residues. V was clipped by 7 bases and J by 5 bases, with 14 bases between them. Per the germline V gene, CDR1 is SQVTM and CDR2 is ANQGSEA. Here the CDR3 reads CSALRVPNEKLFF. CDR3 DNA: TGCAGCGCACTCCGGGTCCCCAATGAAAAACTGTTTTTT.

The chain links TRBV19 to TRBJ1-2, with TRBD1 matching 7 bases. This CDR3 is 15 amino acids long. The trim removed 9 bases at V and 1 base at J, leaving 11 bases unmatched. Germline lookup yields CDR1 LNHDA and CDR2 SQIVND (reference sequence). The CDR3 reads CASKPETGLNYGYTF. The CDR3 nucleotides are TGTGCCAGCAAACCCGAGACAGGGCTTAACTATGGCTACACCTTC.

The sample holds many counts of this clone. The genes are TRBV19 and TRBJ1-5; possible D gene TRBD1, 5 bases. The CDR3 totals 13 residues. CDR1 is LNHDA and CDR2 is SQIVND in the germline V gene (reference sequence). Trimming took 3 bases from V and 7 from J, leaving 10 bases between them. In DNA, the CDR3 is TGTGCCAGTAGTATTCTGGGGCAGCAGCCCCAGCATTTT. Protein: CASSILGQQPQHF.

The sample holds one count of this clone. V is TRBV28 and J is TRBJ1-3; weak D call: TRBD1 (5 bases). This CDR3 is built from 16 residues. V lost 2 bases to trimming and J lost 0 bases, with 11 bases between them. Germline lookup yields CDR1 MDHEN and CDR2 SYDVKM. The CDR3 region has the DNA TGTGCCAGCAGTTTAGGAGGGGCCCCCTCTGGAAACACCATATATTTT. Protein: CASSLGGAPSGNTIYF.

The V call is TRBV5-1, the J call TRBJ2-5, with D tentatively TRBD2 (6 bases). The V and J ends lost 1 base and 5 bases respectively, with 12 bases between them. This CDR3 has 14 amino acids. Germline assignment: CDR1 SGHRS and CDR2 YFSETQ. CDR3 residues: CASSLSGGAETQYF. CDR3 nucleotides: TGCGCCAGCAGCTTGAGTGGCGGGGCGGAGACCCAGTACTTC. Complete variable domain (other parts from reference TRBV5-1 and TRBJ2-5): KAGVTQTPRYLIKTRGQQVTLSCSPISGHRSVSWYQQTPGQGLQFLFEYFSETQRNKGNFPGRFSGRQFSNSRSEMNVSTLELGDSALYLCASSLSGGAETQYFGPGTRLLVL.

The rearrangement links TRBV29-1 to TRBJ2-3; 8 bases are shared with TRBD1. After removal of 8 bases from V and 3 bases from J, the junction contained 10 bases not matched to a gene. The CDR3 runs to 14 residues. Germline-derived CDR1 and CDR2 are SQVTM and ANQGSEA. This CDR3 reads CSHDDRGGTDTQYF. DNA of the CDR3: TGCAGCCACGACGACAGGGGAGGAACAGATACGCAGTATTTT.

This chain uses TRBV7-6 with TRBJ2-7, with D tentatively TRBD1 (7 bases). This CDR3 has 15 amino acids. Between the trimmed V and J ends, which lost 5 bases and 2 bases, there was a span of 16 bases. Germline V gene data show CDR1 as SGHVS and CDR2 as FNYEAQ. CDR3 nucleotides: TGTGCCAGCAGCCAGGGGGGCGGTTATCCCTACGAGCAGTACTTC. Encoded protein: CASSQGGGYPYEQYF.

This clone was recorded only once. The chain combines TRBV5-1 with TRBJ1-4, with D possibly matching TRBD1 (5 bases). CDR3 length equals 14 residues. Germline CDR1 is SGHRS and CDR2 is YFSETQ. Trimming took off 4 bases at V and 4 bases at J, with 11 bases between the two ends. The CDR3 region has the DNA TGCGCCAGCAGCAAAGGGGAAGGTAATGAAAAACTGTTTTTT. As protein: CASSKGEGNEKLFF. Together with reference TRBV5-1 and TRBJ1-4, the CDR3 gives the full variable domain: KAGVTQTPRYLIKTRGQQVTLSCSPISGHRSVSWYQQTPGQGLQFLFEYFSETQRNKGNFPGRFSGRQFSNSRSEMNVSTLELGDSALYLCASSKGEGNEKLFFGSGTQLSVL.

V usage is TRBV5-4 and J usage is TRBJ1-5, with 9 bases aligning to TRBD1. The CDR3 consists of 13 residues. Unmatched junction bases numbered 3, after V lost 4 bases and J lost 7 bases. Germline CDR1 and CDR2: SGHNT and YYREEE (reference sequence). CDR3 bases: TGTGCCAGCAGCCGGGACAGGGTCCAGCCCCAGCATTTT. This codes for CASSRDRVQPQHF.

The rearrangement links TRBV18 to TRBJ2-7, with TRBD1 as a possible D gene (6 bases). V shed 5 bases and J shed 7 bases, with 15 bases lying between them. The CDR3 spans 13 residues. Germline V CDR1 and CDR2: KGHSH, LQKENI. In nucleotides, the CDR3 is TGTGCCAGCTCAATGGGCTTTCAGGGGGAGCAGTACTTC. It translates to CASSMGFQGEQYF.

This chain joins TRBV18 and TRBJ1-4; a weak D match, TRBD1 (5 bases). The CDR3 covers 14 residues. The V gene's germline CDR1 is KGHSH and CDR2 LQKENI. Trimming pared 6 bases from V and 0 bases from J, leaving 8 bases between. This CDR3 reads CASSQGSTNEKLFF. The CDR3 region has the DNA TGTGCCAGCTCCCAGGGTTCAACTAATGAAAAACTGTTTTTT. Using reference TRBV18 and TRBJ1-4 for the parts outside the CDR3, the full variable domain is NAGVMQNPRHLVRRRGQEARLRCSPMKGHSHVYWYRQLPEEGLKFMVYLQKENIIDESGMPKERFSAEFPKEGPSILRIQQVVRGDSAAYFCASSQGSTNEKLFFGSGTQLSVL.